Shown below are 4 T cell receptor beta chains from a single sample sequenced in a study of graft-versus-host responses after intestinal transplantation. Profiling relied on immunoSEQ multiplex PCR, and the TCRdb table lists in-frame clones only, not all of them. Altogether approximately 9,000 clones are present, 25% to 30% being singletons, with the ten largest covering around 3.2%. Sequencing used alloreactive CD4+ T cells from a mixed lymphocyte reaction culture, obtained before intestinal transplant. The subset here: CFSE-low proliferating T cells sorted from approximately 6-day pre-transplant mixed lymphocyte reaction (GvH or HvG direction). Receptors originate from a human patient who received an intestinal transplant.

The V gene is TRBV6-1, the J gene TRBJ2-7; D gene ambiguous. V was trimmed by 1 base and J by 4 bases, leaving 14 bases between them. Germline V gene data show CDR1 as MNHNS and CDR2 as SASEGT. The CDR3 runs to 15 residues. The CDR3 protein is CASSEVPVIEYEQYF. CDR3 coding DNA: TGTGCCAGCAGTGAAGTTCCTGTCATAGAATACGAGCAGTACTTC.

The rearrangement uses TRBV7-3 and TRBJ2-3; D is perhaps TRBD2 (5 bases). CDR1 is SGHTA and CDR2 is FQGTGA in the germline V gene. The V end was cut by 5 bases, the J end by 4 bases, with 19 bases between. The CDR3 loop spans 16 amino acids. The DNA of the CDR3 is TGTGCCAGCAGCCCCGGCCGCGGGCGGCGCGCAGATACGCAGTATTTT. This sequence encodes CASSPGRGRRADTQYF.

The chain carries TRBV11-3 and TRBJ2-7; TRBD1 matches 8 bases. The CDR3 runs to 14 residues. Germline V gene lookup returns CDR1 SGHNT and CDR2 YENEEA. Trimming removed 5 bases from V and 3 bases from J; junction bases left unmatched: 6. The chain's CDR3 is CASSPGTGIYEQYF. The CDR3 DNA sequence: TGTGCCAGCAGCCCCGGGACAGGTATCTACGAGCAGTACTTC.

This clone was recorded a few times. V is TRBV4-1 and J is TRBJ1-1; 9 bases align to TRBD1. CDR3 length equals 15 residues. Per germline, CDR1 MGHRA and CDR2 YSYEKL. Germline trimming cut 3 bases from V and 4 bases from J; bases unmatched to any gene: 6. CDR3 nucleotide sequence: TGCGCCAGCAGCCATGCAACAGGGGGCGTCACTGAAGCTTTCTTT. This encodes CASSHATGGVTEAFF.